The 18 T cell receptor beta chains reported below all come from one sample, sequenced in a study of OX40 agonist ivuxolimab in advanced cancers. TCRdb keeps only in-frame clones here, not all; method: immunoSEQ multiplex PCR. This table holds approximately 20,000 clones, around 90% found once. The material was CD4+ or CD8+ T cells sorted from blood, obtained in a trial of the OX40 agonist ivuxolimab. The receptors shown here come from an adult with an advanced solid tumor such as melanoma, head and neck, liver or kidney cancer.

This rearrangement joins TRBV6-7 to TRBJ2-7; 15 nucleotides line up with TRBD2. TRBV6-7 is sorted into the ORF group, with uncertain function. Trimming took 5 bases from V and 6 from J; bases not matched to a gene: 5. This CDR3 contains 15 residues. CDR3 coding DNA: TGTGCCAGCAGTGGGACTAGCGGGAGGACCGGCGAGCAGTACTTC. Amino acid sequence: CASSGTSGRTGEQYF.

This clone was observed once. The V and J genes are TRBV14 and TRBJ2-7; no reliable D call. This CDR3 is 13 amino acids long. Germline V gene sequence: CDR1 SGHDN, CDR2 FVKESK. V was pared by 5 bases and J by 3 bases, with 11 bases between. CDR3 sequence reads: CASSYKTGYEQYF. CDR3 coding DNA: TGTGCCAGCAGCTACAAAACGGGCTACGAGCAGTACTTC.

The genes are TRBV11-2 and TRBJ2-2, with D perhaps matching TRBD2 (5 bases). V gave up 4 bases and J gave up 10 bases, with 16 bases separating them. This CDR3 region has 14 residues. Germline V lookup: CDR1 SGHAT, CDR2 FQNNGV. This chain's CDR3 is CASSSALARSELFF. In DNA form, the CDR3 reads TGTGCCAGCAGCTCAGCCCTAGCTCGGTCGGAGCTGTTTTTT.

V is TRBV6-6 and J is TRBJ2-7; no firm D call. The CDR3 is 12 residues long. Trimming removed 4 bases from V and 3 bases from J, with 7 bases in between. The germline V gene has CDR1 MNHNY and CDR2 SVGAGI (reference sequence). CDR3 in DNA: TGTGCCAGCAGTTTCTTATACTACGAGCAGTACTTC. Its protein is CASSFLYYEQYF.

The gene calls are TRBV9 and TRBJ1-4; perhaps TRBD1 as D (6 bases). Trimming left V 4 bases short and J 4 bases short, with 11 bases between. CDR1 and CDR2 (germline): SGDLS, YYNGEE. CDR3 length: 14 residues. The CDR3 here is CASSLGTSNEKLFF. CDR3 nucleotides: TGTGCCAGCAGCCTCGGGACAAGTAATGAAAAACTGTTTTTT.

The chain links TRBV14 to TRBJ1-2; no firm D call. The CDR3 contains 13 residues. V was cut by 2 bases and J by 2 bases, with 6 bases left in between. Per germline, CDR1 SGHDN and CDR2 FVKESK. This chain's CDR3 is CASSQLINYGYTF. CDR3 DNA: TGTGCCAGCAGCCAACTCATCAACTATGGCTACACCTTC.

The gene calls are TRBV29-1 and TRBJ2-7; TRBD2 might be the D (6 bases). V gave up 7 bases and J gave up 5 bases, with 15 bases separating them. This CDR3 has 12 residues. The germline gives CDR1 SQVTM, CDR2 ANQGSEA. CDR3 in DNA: TGCAGCGCCTCGATGGGGGGTAACGAGCAGTACTTC. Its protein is CSASMGGNEQYF.

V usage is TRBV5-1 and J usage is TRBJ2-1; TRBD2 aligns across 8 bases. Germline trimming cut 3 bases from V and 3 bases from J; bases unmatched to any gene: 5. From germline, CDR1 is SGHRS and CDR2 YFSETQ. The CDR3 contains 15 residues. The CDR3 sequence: CASSSSGRGYNEQFF. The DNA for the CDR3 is TGCGCCAGCAGCTCGAGCGGGAGAGGCTACAATGAGCAGTTCTTC. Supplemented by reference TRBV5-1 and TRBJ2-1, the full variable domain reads KAGVTQTPRYLIKTRGQQVTLSCSPISGHRSVSWYQQTPGQGLQFLFEYFSETQRNKGNFPGRFSGRQFSNSRSEMNVSTLELGDSALYLCASSSSGRGYNEQFFGPGTRLTVL.

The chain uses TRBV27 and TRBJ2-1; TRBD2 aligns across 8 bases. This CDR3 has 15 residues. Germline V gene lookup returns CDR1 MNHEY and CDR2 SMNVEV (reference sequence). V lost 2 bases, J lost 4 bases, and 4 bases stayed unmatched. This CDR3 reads CASSLGAGGYNEQFF. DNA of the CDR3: TGTGCCAGCAGTTTAGGCGCGGGAGGATACAATGAGCAGTTCTTC.

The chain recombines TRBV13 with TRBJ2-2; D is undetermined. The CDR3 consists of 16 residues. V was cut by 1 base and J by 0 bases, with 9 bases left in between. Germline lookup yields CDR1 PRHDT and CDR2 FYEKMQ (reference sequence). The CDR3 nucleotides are TGTGCCAGCAGCTTAGTGGGCCCAACGAACACCGGGGAGCTGTTTTTT. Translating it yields CASSLVGPTNTGELFF.

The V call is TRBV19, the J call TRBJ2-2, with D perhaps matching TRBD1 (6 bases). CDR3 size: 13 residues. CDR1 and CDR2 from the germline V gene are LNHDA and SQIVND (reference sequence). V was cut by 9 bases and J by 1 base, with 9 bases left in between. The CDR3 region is CASQGKNTGELFF. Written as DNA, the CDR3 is TGTGCCAGCCAGGGGAAGAACACCGGGGAGCTGTTTTTT.

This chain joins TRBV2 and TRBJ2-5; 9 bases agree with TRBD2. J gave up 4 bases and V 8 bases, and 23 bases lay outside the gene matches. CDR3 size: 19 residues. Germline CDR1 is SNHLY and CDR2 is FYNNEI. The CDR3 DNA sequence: TGTGCCAGCCTAAGAAGGACCGGGACTAGCCCAACGGAGGGAGAGACCCAGTACTTC. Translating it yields CASLRRTGTSPTEGETQYF.

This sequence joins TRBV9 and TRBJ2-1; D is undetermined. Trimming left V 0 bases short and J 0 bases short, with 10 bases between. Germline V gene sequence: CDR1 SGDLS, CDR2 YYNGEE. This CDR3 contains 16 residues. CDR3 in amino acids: CASSVASHSSYNEQFF. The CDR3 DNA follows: TGTGCCAGCAGCGTAGCTTCACATAGCTCCTACAATGAGCAGTTCTTC. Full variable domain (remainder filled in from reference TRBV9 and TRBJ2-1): DSGVTQTPKHLITATGQRVTLRCSPRSGDLSVYWYQQSLDQGLQFLIQYYNGEERAKGNILERFSAQQFPDLHSELNLSSLELGDSALYFCASSVASHSSYNEQFFGPGTRLTVL.

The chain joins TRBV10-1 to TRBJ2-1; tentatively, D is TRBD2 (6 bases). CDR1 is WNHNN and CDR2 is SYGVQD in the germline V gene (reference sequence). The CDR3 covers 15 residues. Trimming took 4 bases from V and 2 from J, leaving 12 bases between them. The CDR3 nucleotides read TGCGCCAGCAGTGTGGGCCGGGAGACCTACAATGAGCAGTTCTTC. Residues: CASSVGRETYNEQFF.

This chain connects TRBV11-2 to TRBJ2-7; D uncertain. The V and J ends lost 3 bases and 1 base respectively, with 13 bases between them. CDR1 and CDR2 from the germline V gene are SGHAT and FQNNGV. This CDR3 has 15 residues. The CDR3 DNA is TGTGCCAGCAGCTTCCCGGGCCCCGTTTCCTACGAGCAGTACTTC. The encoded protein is CASSFPGPVSYEQYF.

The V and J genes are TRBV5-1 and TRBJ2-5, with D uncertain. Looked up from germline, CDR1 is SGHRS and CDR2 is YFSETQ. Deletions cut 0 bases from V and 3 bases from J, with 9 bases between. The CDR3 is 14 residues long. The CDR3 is CASSLALPEETQYF. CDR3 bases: TGCGCCAGCAGCTTGGCCCTGCCGGAAGAGACCCAGTACTTC.

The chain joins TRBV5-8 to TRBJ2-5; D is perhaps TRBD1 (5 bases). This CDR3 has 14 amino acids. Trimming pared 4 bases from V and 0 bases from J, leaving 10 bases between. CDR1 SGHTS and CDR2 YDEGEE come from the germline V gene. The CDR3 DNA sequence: TGTGCCAGCAGCGACCGACAGTACCAAGAGACCCAGTACTTC. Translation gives CASSDRQYQETQYF.

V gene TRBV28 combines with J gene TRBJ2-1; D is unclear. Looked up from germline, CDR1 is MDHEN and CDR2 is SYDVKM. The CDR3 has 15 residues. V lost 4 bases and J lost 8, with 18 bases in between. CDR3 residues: CASSSFHTLGYEQFF. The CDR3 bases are TGTGCCAGCAGTTCATTCCATACACTTGGGTATGAGCAGTTCTTC.